Each of the 6 T cell receptor beta chains below was sequenced from the same sample in a study of cytomegalovirus exposure and HLA in healthy donors. The PCR had 60 Vbeta and 13 Jbeta primers. The table came from immunoSEQ multiplex PCR; TCRdb's copy has only in-frame clones and leaves some out. This sample has roughly 160,000 clones, with about four fifths found just once. Sequenced material: PBMCs. These receptors all stem from a male donor in good health and CMV-seropositive.

This clone was picked up a small number of times. The rearrangement joins TRBV5-1 to TRBJ1-1, with D unresolved. Per germline, CDR1 SGHRS and CDR2 YFSETQ. The CDR3 is made up of 14 amino acids. Trimming cost V 2 bases and J 1 base, with 9 bases left between them. The CDR3 coding sequence is TGCGCCAGCAGCTTAGCACCCCCGAACACTGAAGCTTTCTTT. Translating it yields CASSLAPPNTEAFF.

The table lists this clone with a count of one. This chain links TRBV13 with TRBJ2-1, with 9 bases matching TRBD1. Germline V lookup: CDR1 PRHDT, CDR2 FYEKMQ (reference sequence). The CDR3 has 17 residues. V lost 5 bases and J lost 8; bases outside the gene matches: 16. The CDR3 coding sequence is TGTGCCAGCAGCGGTCCCGGGACAGGGATCGGGTACCATGAGCAGTTCTTC. Encoded protein: CASSGPGTGIGYHEQFF.

In nucleotides, the CDR3 is TGTGCCAGCAGCCTACAGGGACAGAACACTGAAGCTTTCTTT. Amino acid sequence: CASSLQGQNTEAFF. J is TRBJ1-1 and V is TRBV7-9, with D possibly being TRBD1 (6 bases). V lost 5 bases, J lost 1 base, and 11 bases lay in between. Germline CDR1 is SEHNR and CDR2 is FQNEAQ (reference sequence). This CDR3 comprises 14 residues.

The chain joins TRBV28 to TRBJ1-1, with a weak D call TRBD1 (6 bases). Germline CDR1 and CDR2: MDHEN and SYDVKM. The CDR3 spans 13 residues. Trimming shortened V by 4 bases and J by 1 base, and 7 bases separated the two germline ends. As DNA, the CDR3 is TGTGCCAGCAGTTCCAGGGGGAACACTGAAGCTTTCTTT. It encodes CASSSRGNTEAFF.

This chain uses TRBV27 with TRBJ1-1; unclear D gene. Trimming pared 6 bases from V and 5 bases from J, leaving 22 bases between. This CDR3 has 16 residues. Germline V gene sequence: CDR1 MNHEY, CDR2 SMNVEV (reference sequence). The CDR3 here is CASRPVDGKSRTEAFF. The CDR3 coding sequence is TGTGCCAGCAGACCCGTCGACGGGAAATCGAGGACTGAAGCTTTCTTT.

The rearrangement links TRBV7-8 to TRBJ2-1; D gene uncertain. CDR1 is SGHVS and CDR2 is FQNEAQ in the germline V gene. The CDR3 runs 16 residues. V gave up 6 bases and J gave up 2 bases, with 17 bases separating them. CDR3 region: CASRIRLGSAYNEQFF. CDR3 coding DNA: TGTGCCAGCAGAATCCGACTTGGGTCAGCCTACAATGAGCAGTTCTTC.